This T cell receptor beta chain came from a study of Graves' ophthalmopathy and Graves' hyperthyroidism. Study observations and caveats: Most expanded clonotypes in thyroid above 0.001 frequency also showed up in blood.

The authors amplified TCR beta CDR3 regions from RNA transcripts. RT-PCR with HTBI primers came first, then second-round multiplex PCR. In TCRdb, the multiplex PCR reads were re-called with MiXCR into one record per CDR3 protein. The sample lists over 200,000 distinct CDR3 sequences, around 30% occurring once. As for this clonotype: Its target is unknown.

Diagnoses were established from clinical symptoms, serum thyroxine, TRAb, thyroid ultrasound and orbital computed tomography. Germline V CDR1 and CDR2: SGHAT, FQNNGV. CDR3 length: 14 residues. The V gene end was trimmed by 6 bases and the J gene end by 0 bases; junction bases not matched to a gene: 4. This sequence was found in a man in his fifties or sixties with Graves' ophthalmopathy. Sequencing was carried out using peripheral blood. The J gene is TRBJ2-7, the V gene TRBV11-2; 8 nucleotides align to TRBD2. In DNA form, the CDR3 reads TGTGCCAGCAGGAGGAGCGGGAGCTCCTACGAGCAGTACTTC. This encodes CASRRSGSSYEQYF.